The clone carrying this T cell receptor (beta chain) has at least ten counts. The antigen remains unidentified. This sample is drawn from a study of spatial heterogeneity in lung cancer. Study-level background: Alpha-chain sequences were consistently detected in smaller numbers than beta-chain sequences.

The sample's time point: sample taken at primary tumor resection. Unsorted tumor, nontumor lung tissue or cryopreserved PBMC supplied the whole RNA. Samples were donated by 72 untreated early-stage non-small cell lung cancer patients. Study conclusions and caveats: Ubiquitous expanded tumor TCRs showed up in blood more at resection than follow-up.

On each TCR cDNA molecule, a unique molecular identifier was present. In TCRdb, the 5' RACE reads were re-called with MiXCR into one record per CDR3 protein. The table includes about 22,000 distinct CDR3 sequences, about 4.5% detected once. V lost 6 bases and J lost 10, with 19 bases in between. Germline V gene lookup returns CDR1 MNHEY and CDR2 SVGAGI. The CDR3 length is 14 residues. The sample here was PBMCs, taken at surgery. The source is a male donor with early-stage non-small cell lung cancer. The chain employs TRBV6-5 and TRBJ2-1, with D possibly TRBD1 on 6 matching bases. The CDR3, as DNA: TGTGCCAGCAGACCACAGGGAACCGTCGCGGAGCAGTTCTTC. It encodes CASRPQGTVAEQFF.